This T cell receptor (beta chain) was sequenced for a study of OX40 agonist ivuxolimab in advanced cancers. Study background: The dose-escalation group included hepatocellular carcinoma, melanoma, renal cell carcinoma and head and neck cancer. Partial responses were achieved by three patients, one with hepatocellular carcinoma and two with cutaneous melanoma.

The CDR3 runs to 14 residues. CDR1 is LNHDA, CDR2 SQIVND, per germline (reference sequence). V lost 2 bases and J 1 base, leaving 5 bases between the germline ends. Only one count was recorded for this clone. Using immunoSEQ multiplex PCR, the repertoire was profiled, and TCRdb retains in-frame clones only, with some absent. The profile shows tens of thousands of clones, over 80% of them singletons. The specimen comprised CD4+ or CD8+ T cells sorted from blood, sampled in a trial of the OX40 agonist ivuxolimab. This receptor was obtained from an adult with an advanced solid tumor such as melanoma, head and neck, liver or kidney cancer. The gene calls are TRBV19 and TRBJ2-2; D is ambiguous. This CDR3 is CASSILGNTGELFF. In DNA, the CDR3 is TGTGCCAGTAGTATACTGGGGAACACCGGGGAGCTGTTTTTT.